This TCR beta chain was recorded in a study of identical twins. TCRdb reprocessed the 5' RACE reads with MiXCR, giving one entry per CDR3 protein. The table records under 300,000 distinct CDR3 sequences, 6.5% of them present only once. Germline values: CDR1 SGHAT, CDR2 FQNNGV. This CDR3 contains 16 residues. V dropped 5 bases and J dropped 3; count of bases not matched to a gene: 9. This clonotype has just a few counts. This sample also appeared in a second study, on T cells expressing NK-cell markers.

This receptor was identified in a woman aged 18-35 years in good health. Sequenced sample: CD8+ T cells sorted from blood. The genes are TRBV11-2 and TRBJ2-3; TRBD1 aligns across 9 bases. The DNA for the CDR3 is TGTGCCAGCAGCCGCAAAACAGGGGGCAGGACAGATACGCAGTATTTT. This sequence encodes CASSRKTGGRTDTQYF.